Following are 15 T cell receptor beta chains from one sample sequenced in a study of beta chain features in type 1 diabetes. Investigators reverse transcribed all isolated RNA, so they sequenced expressed TCRB transcripts. Assay used: immunoSEQ multiplex PCR; TCRdb lists only in-frame clones, some missing. In the table there are just over 450,000 clones, 25% to 35% of which are singletons. The material sequenced was naive CD4+ T cells from blood. The source is a man in his late teens or twenties in good health.

This clone was detected a few times. The chain uses TRBV30 and TRBJ2-1; no clear D gene. The CDR3 length is 13 residues. Germline assignment: CDR1 GTSNPN and CDR2 SVGIG (reference sequence). Trimming cost V 0 bases and J 9 bases, with 12 bases left between them. Here the CDR3 DNA reads TGTGCCTGGAGTGTATCTCTATCGGGTGAGCAGTTCTTC. Residues: CAWSVSLSGEQFF.

This clone was detected a few times. This sequence joins TRBV29-1 and TRBJ2-5; D may correspond to TRBD1 or TRBD2 (5 bases each). CDR3 length: 14 residues. V dropped 4 bases and J dropped 0 bases, with 12 bases sitting between them. The V gene's germline CDR1 is SQVTM and CDR2 ANQGSEA. CDR3 coding DNA: TGCAGCGTTGGTTGGGGCGGGTACCAAGAGACCCAGTACTTC. Protein: CSVGWGGYQETQYF. Complete variable domain (other parts from reference TRBV29-1 and TRBJ2-5): SAVISQKPSRDICQRGTSLTIQCQVDSQVTMMFWYRQQPGQSLTLIATANQGSEATYESGFVIDKFPISRPNLTFSTLTVSNMSPEDSSIYLCSVGWGGYQETQYFGPGTRLLVL.

This clone turned up a few times. CDR3 protein: CSATNGLAGGYEQYF. The CDR3, as DNA: TGCAGCGCCACGAATGGACTAGCGGGAGGCTACGAGCAGTACTTC. This rearrangement joins TRBV29-1 to TRBJ2-7, with 14 bases lining up with TRBD2. This CDR3 comprises 15 residues. Losses at the gene ends were 7 bases for V and 3 bases for J; bases not matched to a gene: 8. CDR1 and CDR2 from the germline V gene are SQVTM and ANQGSEA.

This clone was recorded a few times. V gene TRBV2 combines with J gene TRBJ2-4; D perhaps matches TRBD2 (5 bases). The CDR3 length is 12 residues. V shed 8 bases and J shed 8 bases, with 13 bases lying between them. The germline gives CDR1 SNHLY, CDR2 FYNNEI. The CDR3 spells CASGPEEDIQYF. CDR3 DNA: TGTGCCAGCGGTCCGGAGGAGGACATTCAGTACTTC.

V is TRBV7-2 and J is TRBJ2-5; D uncertain. There are 14 residues in the CDR3. Germline-derived CDR1 and CDR2 are SGHTA and FQGNSA. V lost 3 bases to trimming and J lost 0 bases, with 8 bases between them. This CDR3 is CASSFGLHQETQYF. CDR3 DNA sequence: TGTGCCAGCAGCTTCGGTCTCCACCAAGAGACCCAGTACTTC.

The chain uses TRBV4-2 and TRBJ2-5; 8 nucleotides align to TRBD2. This CDR3 spans 14 amino acids. V lost 5 bases to trimming and J lost 0 bases; unmatched junction nucleotides: 2. Germline CDR1 LGHNA, CDR2 YNFKEQ. CDR3 nucleotide sequence: TGTGCCAGCAGCGATAGCGGGAACCAAGAGACCCAGTACTTC. Translated, it gives CASSDSGNQETQYF.

This clone showed up just a few times. One end of the junction fails to match germline, which may point to a read error. The chain carries TRBV2 and TRBJ1-3; no clear D. Germline V gene data show CDR1 as SNHLY and CDR2 as FYNNEI. The CDR3 spans 12 residues. DNA of the CDR3: TGTGCCAGCAGGCCGGACGGCCCGGCAACGCATTTT. Translation gives CASRPDGPATHF.

As regards this clone: This sample also contains other DNA sequences that code for the same CDR3. The rearrangement links TRBV30 to TRBJ1-2; tentative D call: TRBD1 (6 bases). This CDR3 comprises 14 residues. The V end lost 2 bases, the J end lost 4 bases, and 14 bases lay between the germline ends. Germline V CDR1 and CDR2: GTSNPN, SVGIG (reference sequence). The CDR3 DNA is TGTGCCTGGAGTCCCGATAGGGGGATCTATGGCTACACCTTC. It specifies CAWSPDRGIYGYTF.

The chain couples TRBV25-1 to TRBJ2-1; a possible D gene is TRBD2 (6 bases). The ends were cut back, 10 bases at V and 6 bases at J, with 16 bases in the middle. The CDR3 loop spans 13 amino acids. Germline assignment: CDR1 MGHDK and CDR2 SYGVNS. The CDR3 bases are TGTGCCACCACGGGGGACCTCGCCAATGAGCAGTTCTTC. Protein sequence: CATTGDLANEQFF.

This clone has only a few counts. The rearrangement links TRBV7-2 to TRBJ2-1, with a possible D match to TRBD1 (8 bases). This CDR3 has 16 residues. Trimming pared 1 base from V and 6 bases from J, leaving 16 bases between. Germline CDR1 is SGHTA and CDR2 is FQGNSA. CDR3 in amino acids: CASSLGGGQVFNEQFF. CDR3 nucleotides: TGTGCCAGCAGCTTAGGCGGGGGACAGGTCTTCAATGAGCAGTTCTTC.

V is TRBV6-6 and J is TRBJ2-3; the D gene is possibly TRBD2 (5 bases). Trimming shortened V by 2 bases and J by 3 bases, and 9 bases separated the two germline ends. Germline lookup yields CDR1 MNHNY and CDR2 SVGAGI (reference sequence). This CDR3 has 14 residues. CDR3: CASSYPSGTDTQYF. The DNA for the CDR3 is TGTGCCAGCAGTTACCCATCGGGAACAGATACGCAGTATTTT.

The rearrangement uses TRBV30 and TRBJ2-3; D remains ambiguous. V was trimmed by 2 bases and J by 9 bases, leaving 12 bases between them. Germline CDR1 is GTSNPN and CDR2 is SVGIG (reference sequence). CDR3 size: 12 residues. CDR3 sequence: CAWSRWMETQYF. CDR3 nucleotide sequence: TGTGCCTGGAGTAGGTGGATGGAAACGCAGTATTTT.

The V gene is TRBV7-3, the J gene TRBJ2-1, with unresolved D. CDR3 size: 13 residues. The germline V gene encodes CDR1 SGHTA and CDR2 FQGTGA. Trimming removed 5 bases from V and 3 bases from J, with 8 bases in between. The CDR3 region has the DNA TGTGCCAGCAGCAGAGACCGCTACAATGAGCAGTTCTTC. This sequence encodes CASSRDRYNEQFF.

Remarks on this clone: Other nucleotide sequences in the sample specify the same CDR3. CDR3 sequence (DNA): TGCAGCGTTAGGGGGAATTACGAGCAGTACTTC. It encodes CSVRGNYEQYF. The chain combines TRBV29-1 with TRBJ2-7, with D maybe TRBD1 (6 bases). Germline values: CDR1 SQVTM, CDR2 ANQGSEA. This CDR3 comprises 11 residues. V lost 5 bases and J 4 bases, leaving 9 bases between the germline ends.

The V gene is TRBV7-2, the J gene TRBJ2-5, with TRBD2 identical over 11 bases. Trimming cost V 4 bases and J 2 bases; bases outside gene matches: 6. The CDR3 is made up of 16 amino acids. CDR1 and CDR2 (germline): SGHTA, FQGNSA. The CDR3 reads CASSWWGLAEQETQYF. CDR3 nucleotide sequence: TGTGCCAGCAGCTGGTGGGGACTAGCGGAGCAAGAGACCCAGTACTTC.